The 20 T cell receptor beta chains in this list originate from one sample, sequenced in a study of breast tumors, draining lymph nodes, adjacent tissues. Via MiXCR, TCRdb re-called the multiplex PCR reads, giving one row per CDR3 protein. The sample has about 31,000 distinct CDR3 sequences; about 63% are singletons. Sequencing used breast tumor tissue. These receptors came from a female donor with breast cancer. Some clones in this sample may be carry-over from other donors' samples.

This sequence joins TRBV12-5 and TRBJ1-3; TRBD1 aligns across 9 bases. V shed 2 bases, J shed 8 bases, and the junction held 10 bases outside the gene matches. The CDR3 runs 16 residues. The germline CDR1 and CDR2 sequences are LGHNT and FRNRAP. The CDR3 coding sequence is TGTGCTAGTGGTTTGAACCGGGACAGGGAACTACACACCATATATTTT. Translating it yields CASGLNRDRELHTIYF.

This clonotype was detected ten times or more. V usage is TRBV11-2 and J usage is TRBJ1-2, with TRBD1 matching 9 bases. J lost 4 bases, V lost 2 bases, and 5 bases had no gene match. Germline CDR1 is SGHAT and CDR2 is FQNNGV. CDR3 length equals 15 residues. CDR3 sequence reads: CASSLSTGGSYGYTF. The CDR3 DNA sequence: TGTGCCAGCAGCTTATCAACAGGGGGCTCCTATGGCTACACCTTC.

This clonotype has ten or more counts. This rearrangement joins TRBV13 to TRBJ2-5; D may be TRBD1 or TRBD2 (5 bases each). This CDR3 contains 16 residues. Germline V gene sequence: CDR1 PRHDT, CDR2 FYEKMQ (reference sequence). The V and J ends lost 0 bases and 2 bases respectively, with 13 bases between them. CDR3 sequence reads: CASSLGVRGAQETQYF. CDR3 coding DNA: TGTGCCAGCAGCTTAGGAGTGAGGGGAGCACAAGAGACCCAGTACTTC.

This chain joins TRBV2 and TRBJ2-3, with 16 bases identical to TRBD2. Germline V gives CDR1 SNHLY, CDR2 FYNNEI. J gave up 3 bases and V 5 bases, and 8 bases lay outside the gene matches. This CDR3 has 18 residues. The CDR3 loop is CASSYAGTSGRGTDTQYF. The CDR3 nucleotides read TGTGCCAGCAGTTATGCCGGGACTAGCGGGAGGGGTACAGATACGCAGTATTTT.

This clonotype was found many times. V gene TRBV12-3 or TRBV12-4 combines with J gene TRBJ2-3; 11 bases fit TRBD2. This CDR3 contains 17 residues. V shed 3 bases and J 5 bases; nucleotides not matched to a gene: 10. The CDR3 DNA reads TGTGCCAGCAGTTTCCGACTAGCGGGAAAATCAATAGATACGCAGTATTTT. Translating it yields CASSFRLAGKSIDTQYF.

As to this clonotype: Its ends do not fully match the called genes, so a read error is possible. V and J are TRBV10-1 and TRBJ2-5; D possibly corresponds to TRBD1 (6 bases). CDR1 WNHNN and CDR2 SYGVQD come from the germline V gene (reference sequence). The CDR3 is 14 amino acids. Here the CDR3 reads CARQGRGSRETQYF. The CDR3 nucleotides read TGCGCCAGACAGGGAAGGGGGTCTCGAGAGACTCAGTACTTC.

This CDR3 reads CASSLEQGNNSPLHF. The CDR3, as DNA: TGTGCCAGCAGTTTAGAACAGGGGAACAATTCACCCCTCCACTTT. This chain joins TRBV27 and TRBJ1-6; 7 bases align to TRBD1. Germline loops: CDR1 MNHEY, CDR2 SMNVEV (reference sequence). J was trimmed by 7 bases and V by 2 bases; bases with no gene match: 5. The CDR3 extends over 15 amino acids.

The V call is TRBV7-9, the J call TRBJ2-2; TRBD1 is a possible D gene (7 bases). V was clipped by 5 bases and J by 0 bases, with 19 bases between them. The CDR3 extends over 18 amino acids. CDR1 is SEHNR and CDR2 is FQNEAQ in the germline V gene (reference sequence). Written as DNA, the CDR3 is TGTGCCAGCAGCCAAGGGGGGACAGCCATCGCGAACACCGGGGAGCTGTTTTTT. It is translated as CASSQGGTAIANTGELFF. Together with reference TRBV7-9 and TRBJ2-2, the CDR3 gives the full variable domain: DTGVSQNPRHKITKRGQNVTFRCDPISEHNRLYWYRQTLGQGPEFLTYFQNEAQLEKSRLLSDRFSAERPKGSFSTLEIQRTEQGDSAMYLCASSQGGTAIANTGELFFGEGSRLTVL.

The chain links TRBV19 to TRBJ1-3, with D possibly matching TRBD1 (6 bases). Deletions cut 3 bases from V and 6 bases from J, with 21 bases between. Germline V lookup: CDR1 LNHDA, CDR2 SQIVND (reference sequence). The CDR3 length is 17 residues. CDR3 loop: CASSIWTAAATTNTIYF. As DNA, the CDR3 is TGTGCCAGTAGTATCTGGACAGCGGCAGCCACTACAAACACCATATATTTT.

The chain employs TRBV7-6 and TRBJ2-5, with TRBD2 matching over 7 bases. Per the germline V gene, CDR1 is SGHVS and CDR2 is FNYEAQ. This CDR3 spans 15 amino acids. The V segment lost 4 bases and the J segment 2 bases; nucleotides outside the gene matches: 7. The DNA for the CDR3 is TGTGCCAGCAGCTACGTAGCGGGTACACAAGAGACCCAGTACTTC. Encoded protein: CASSYVAGTQETQYF. The entire variable domain, with the rest obtained from reference TRBV7-6 and TRBJ2-5, is as follows: GAGVSQSPRYKVTKRGQDVALRCDPISGHVSLYWYRQALGQGPEFLTYFNYEAQQDKSGLPNDRFSAERPEGSISTLTIQRTEQRDSAMYRCASSYVAGTQETQYFGPGTRLLVL.

This clonotype is labeled as medium-sized. The chain uses TRBV4-1 and TRBJ2-3; D uncertain. Trimming cost V 0 bases and J 0 bases, with 10 bases left between them. CDR1 is MGHRA, CDR2 YSYEKL, per germline. The CDR3 loop spans 16 amino acids. The CDR3 protein is CASSQDKGPSTDTQYF. As DNA, the CDR3 is TGCGCCAGCAGCCAAGATAAAGGGCCAAGCACAGATACGCAGTATTTT.

This clonotype has a handful of counts. This chain joins TRBV2 and TRBJ1-4; D unclear. Deletions cut 4 bases from V and 1 base from J, with 16 bases between. The length of the CDR3 is 17 residues. Germline V gene data show CDR1 as SNHLY and CDR2 as FYNNEI. The CDR3 region is CASSGGGFGLTNEKLFF. The CDR3 DNA is TGTGCCAGCAGTGGAGGAGGGTTCGGGTTAACTAATGAAAAACTGTTTTTT.

In its sample, this clonotype was seen many times. The rearrangement uses TRBV24-1 and TRBJ2-2; D not resolved. The CDR3 contains 15 residues. Per the germline V gene, CDR1 is KGHDR and CDR2 is SFDVKD. V was clipped by 1 base and J by 2 bases, with 7 bases between them. CDR3 sequence reads: CATSDLADNTGELFF. The CDR3, as DNA: TGTGCCACCAGTGATTTAGCAGATAACACCGGGGAGCTGTTTTTT.

CDR3 sequence (DNA): TGTGCCAGCAGCGTGGGACTAGCGAGGCCCAATGAGCAGTTCTTC. Residues: CASSVGLARPNEQFF. This chain uses TRBV7-3 with TRBJ2-1; TRBD2 agrees at 10 bases. Germline assignment: CDR1 SGHTA and CDR2 FQGTGA. J was trimmed by 6 bases and V by 5 bases; bases with no gene match: 7. The CDR3 covers 15 residues.

The chain combines TRBV6-1 with TRBJ2-5; 7 nucleotides match TRBD1. The germline V gene encodes CDR1 MNHNS and CDR2 SASEGT. The CDR3 spans 14 residues. Losses at the gene ends were 6 bases for V and 5 bases for J; bases not matched to a gene: 9. This chain's CDR3 is CASRTGWRSETQYF. The DNA for the CDR3 is TGTGCCAGCAGGACAGGGTGGAGGAGTGAGACCCAGTACTTC.

This clonotype came up many times. V is TRBV5-6 and J is TRBJ2-7; 7 bases match TRBD1. Losses at the gene ends were 0 bases for V and 3 bases for J; bases not matched to a gene: 3. Germline CDR1 reads SGHDT; CDR2 reads YYEEEE. This CDR3 comprises 14 residues. CDR3 loop: CASSLEGAVYEQYF. In nucleotides, the CDR3 is TGTGCCAGCAGCTTGGAGGGGGCCGTCTACGAGCAGTACTTC.

The rearrangement links TRBV6-4 to TRBJ1-2; TRBD1 aligns across 7 bases. The CDR3 runs 13 residues. V was clipped by 5 bases and J by 4 bases; unmatched bases: 4. Germline V gene lookup returns CDR1 MRHNA and CDR2 SNTAGT. CDR3 in amino acids: CASSQGQVYGYTF. In DNA form, the CDR3 reads TGTGCCAGCAGTCAAGGACAGGTCTATGGCTACACCTTC.

This clonotype was detected many times. The chain employs TRBV9 and TRBJ2-7; TRBD2 agrees at 10 bases. The CDR3 has 14 amino acids. Per germline, CDR1 SGDLS and CDR2 YYNGEE. With 0 bases clipped from V and 3 bases from J, the junction kept 0 bases outside the gene matches. The CDR3 DNA sequence: TGTGCCAGCAGCGTAGAGCGGGAGGGCTACGAGCAGTACTTC. Amino acids: CASSVEREGYEQYF.

V is TRBV20-1 and J is TRBJ2-1; D not certain. Trimming stripped 0 bases from V and 0 bases from J, with 9 bases between. The CDR3 is 15 residues long. The germline CDR1 and CDR2 sequences are DFQATT and SNEGSKA (reference sequence). DNA of the CDR3: TGCAGTGCTAGAGATGCCGAATACTCCTACAATGAGCAGTTCTTC. It translates to CSARDAEYSYNEQFF.

This clonotype was observed once. The chain links TRBV20-1 to TRBJ2-5, with 12 bases aligning to TRBD2. J lost 2 bases, V lost 3 bases, and 7 bases had no gene match. The CDR3 covers 16 residues. Germline-derived CDR1 and CDR2 are DFQATT and SNEGSKA (reference sequence). The CDR3 nucleotides are TGCAGTGCTAGGGGGTCTAGCGGGAGGGGACAAGAGACCCAGTACTTC. Its translation: CSARGSSGRGQETQYF.